There are a few counts of the clone carrying this T cell receptor beta chain. As yet, its antigen is unknown. With 60 Vbeta and 13 Jbeta primers, the PCR was carried out. Libraries were prepared by immunoSEQ multiplex PCR; TCRdb keeps only in-frame clonotypes and omits some of them. The sample includes roughly 100,000 clones, 79% of them seen just once. The entry originates in a study of cytomegalovirus exposure and HLA in healthy donors. In the study overall: Early released data had around 89 million unique TCRs, all coming from HLA-typed donors. Overall study findings and caveats: Roughly uniform sequencing depth across donors was assumed, possibly incorrectly. TCR beta chains numbering more than 150 were designated cytomegalovirus-associated. In a later analysis, at a false discovery rate of 0.05, 16,951 TCR beta sequences matched HLA alleles.

The clonotype was recovered from a man between 50 and 59 years old in good health and CMV-seropositive. The sample consisted of PBMCs.

CDR3 in amino acids: CATSRDRGLAGEQYF. The CDR3 DNA is TGTGCCACCAGCAGAGATCGAGGACTAGCAGGCGAGCAGTACTTC. V and J are TRBV15 and TRBJ2-7, with 8 bases fitting TRBD2. The V gene's germline CDR1 is LNHNV and CDR2 YYDKDF (reference sequence). V dropped 0 bases and J dropped 6; count of bases not matched to a gene: 7. The CDR3 runs to 15 residues.